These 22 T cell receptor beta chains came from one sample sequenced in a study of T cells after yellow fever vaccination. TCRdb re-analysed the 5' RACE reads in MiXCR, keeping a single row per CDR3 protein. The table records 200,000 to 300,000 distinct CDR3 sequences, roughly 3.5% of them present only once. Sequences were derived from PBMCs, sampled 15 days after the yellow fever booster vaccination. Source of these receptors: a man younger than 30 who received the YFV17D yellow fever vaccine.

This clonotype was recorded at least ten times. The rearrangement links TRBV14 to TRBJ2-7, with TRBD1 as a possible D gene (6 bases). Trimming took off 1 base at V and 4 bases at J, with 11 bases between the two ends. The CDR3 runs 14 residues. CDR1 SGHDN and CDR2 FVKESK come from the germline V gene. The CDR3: CASSQAGDGYEQYV. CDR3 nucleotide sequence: TGTGCCAGCAGCCAAGCAGGGGATGGGTACGAGCAGTACGTC.

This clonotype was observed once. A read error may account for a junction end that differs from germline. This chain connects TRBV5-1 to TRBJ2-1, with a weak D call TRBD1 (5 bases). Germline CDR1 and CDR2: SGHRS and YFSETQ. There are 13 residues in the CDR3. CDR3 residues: CAISLGQYNEQFF. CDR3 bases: TGCGCCATCAGCTTGGGGCAGTACAATGAGCAGTTCTTC.

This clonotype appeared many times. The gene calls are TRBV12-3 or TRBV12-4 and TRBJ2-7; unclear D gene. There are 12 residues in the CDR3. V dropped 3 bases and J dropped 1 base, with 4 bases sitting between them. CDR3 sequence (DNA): TGTGCCAGCAGTTTCTTTTCCTACGAGCAGTACTTC. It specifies CASSFFSYEQYF.

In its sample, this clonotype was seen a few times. CDR3 nucleotides: TGTGCCAGCAGCCAAGGCGATAGCGGGGGGGCAGTGGGGAATGAGCAGTTCTTC. Encoded protein: CASSQGDSGGAVGNEQFF. The chain employs TRBV14 and TRBJ2-1; 11 bases fit TRBD2. The CDR3 sequence is 18 residues long. CDR1 and CDR2 from the germline V gene are SGHDN and FVKESK. J was trimmed by 7 bases and V by 1 base; bases with no gene match: 12.

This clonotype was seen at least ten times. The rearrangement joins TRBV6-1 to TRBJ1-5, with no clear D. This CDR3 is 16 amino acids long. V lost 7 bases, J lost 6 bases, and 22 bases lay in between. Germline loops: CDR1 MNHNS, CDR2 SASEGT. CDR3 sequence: CASTTGNRLTSQPQHF. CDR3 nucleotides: TGTGCCAGCACAACCGGGAACAGACTAACTAGTCAGCCCCAGCATTTT.

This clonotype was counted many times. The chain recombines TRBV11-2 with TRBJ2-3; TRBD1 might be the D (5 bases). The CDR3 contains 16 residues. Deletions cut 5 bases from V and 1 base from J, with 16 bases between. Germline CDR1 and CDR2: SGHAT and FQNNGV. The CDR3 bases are TGTGCCAGCAGCCCGAGACAGCCCCGGCGCACAGATACGCAGTATTTT. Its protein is CASSPRQPRRTDTQYF.

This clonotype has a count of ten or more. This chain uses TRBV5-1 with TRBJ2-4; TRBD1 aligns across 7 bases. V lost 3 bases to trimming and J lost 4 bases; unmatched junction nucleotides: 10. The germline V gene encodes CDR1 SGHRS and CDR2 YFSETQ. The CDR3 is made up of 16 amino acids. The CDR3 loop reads CASSSAPQGPKNIQYF. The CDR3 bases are TGCGCCAGCAGCTCAGCACCACAGGGGCCTAAAAACATTCAGTACTTC. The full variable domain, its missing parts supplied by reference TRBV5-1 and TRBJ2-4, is KAGVTQTPRYLIKTRGQQVTLSCSPISGHRSVSWYQQTPGQGLQFLFEYFSETQRNKGNFPGRFSGRQFSNSRSEMNVSTLELGDSALYLCASSSAPQGPKNIQYFGAGTRLSVL.

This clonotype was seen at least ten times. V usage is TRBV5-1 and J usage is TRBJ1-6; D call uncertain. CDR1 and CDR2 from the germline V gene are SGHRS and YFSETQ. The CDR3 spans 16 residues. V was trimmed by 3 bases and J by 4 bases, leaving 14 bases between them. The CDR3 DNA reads TGCGCCAGCAGCTCTGAGGGCGCGACTTATAATTCACCCCTCCACTTT. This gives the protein CASSSEGATYNSPLHF.

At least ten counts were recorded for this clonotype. This chain's CDR3 is CASSFEVDLAKNIQYF. The CDR3 DNA sequence: TGTGCCAGCAGTTTTGAAGTGGACTTAGCCAAAAACATTCAGTACTTC. V and J are TRBV12-3 or TRBV12-4 and TRBJ2-4; D might be TRBD2 (5 bases). V lost 3 bases and J lost 0, with 12 bases in between. The CDR3 spans 16 residues.

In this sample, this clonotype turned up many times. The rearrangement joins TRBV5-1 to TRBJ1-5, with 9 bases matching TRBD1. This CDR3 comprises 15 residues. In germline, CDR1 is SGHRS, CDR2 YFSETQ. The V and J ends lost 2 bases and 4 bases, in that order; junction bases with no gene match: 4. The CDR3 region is CASSFGTGTNQPQHF. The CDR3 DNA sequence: TGCGCCAGCAGCTTCGGGACAGGGACGAATCAGCCCCAGCATTTT.

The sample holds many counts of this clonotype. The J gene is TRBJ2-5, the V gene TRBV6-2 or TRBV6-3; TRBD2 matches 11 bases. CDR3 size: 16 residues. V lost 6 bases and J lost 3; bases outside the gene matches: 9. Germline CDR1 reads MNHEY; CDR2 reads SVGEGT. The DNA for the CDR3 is TGTGCCAGCAGCACCTATAGCGGGGGGGACAAAGAGACCCAGTACTTC. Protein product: CASSTYSGGDKETQYF.

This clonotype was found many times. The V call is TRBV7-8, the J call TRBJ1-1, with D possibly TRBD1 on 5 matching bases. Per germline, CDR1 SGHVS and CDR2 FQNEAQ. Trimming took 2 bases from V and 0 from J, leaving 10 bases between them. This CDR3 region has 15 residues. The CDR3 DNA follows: TGTGCCAGCAGCTTAAAGGGACCAATGAACACTGAAGCTTTCTTT. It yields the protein CASSLKGPMNTEAFF. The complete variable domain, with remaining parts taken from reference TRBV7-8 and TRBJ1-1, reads GAGVSQSPRYKVAKRGQDVALRCDPISGHVSLFWYQQALGQGPEFLTYFQNEAQLDKSGLPSDRFFAERPEGSVSTLKIQRTQQEDSAVYLCASSLKGPMNTEAFFGQGTRLTVV.

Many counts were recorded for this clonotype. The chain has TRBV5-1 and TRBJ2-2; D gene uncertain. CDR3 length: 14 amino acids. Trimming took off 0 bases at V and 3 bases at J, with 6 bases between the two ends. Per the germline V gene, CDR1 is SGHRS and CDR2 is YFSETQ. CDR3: CASSLAPDTGELFF. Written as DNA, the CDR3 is TGCGCCAGCAGCTTGGCCCCCGACACCGGGGAGCTGTTTTTT.

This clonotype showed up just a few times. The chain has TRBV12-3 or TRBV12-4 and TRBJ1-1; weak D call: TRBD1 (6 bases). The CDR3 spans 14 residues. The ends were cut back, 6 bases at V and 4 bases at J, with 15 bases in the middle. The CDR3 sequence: CASRPQVGGTEAFF. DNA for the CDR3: TGTGCCAGCAGACCACAAGTAGGGGGCACTGAAGCTTTCTTT.

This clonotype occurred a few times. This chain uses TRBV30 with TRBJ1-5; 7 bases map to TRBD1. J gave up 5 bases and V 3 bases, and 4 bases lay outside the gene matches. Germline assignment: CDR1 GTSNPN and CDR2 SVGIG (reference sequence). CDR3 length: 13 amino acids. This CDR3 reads CAWSQGGDQPQHF. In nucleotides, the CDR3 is TGTGCCTGGAGCCAGGGGGGGGATCAGCCCCAGCATTTT. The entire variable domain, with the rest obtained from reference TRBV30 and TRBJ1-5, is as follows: SQTIHQWPATLVQPVGSPLSLECTVEGTSNPNLYWYRQAAGRGLQLLFYSVGIGQISSEVPQNLSASRPQDRQFILSSKKLLLSDSGFYLCAWSQGGDQPQHFGDGTRLSIL.

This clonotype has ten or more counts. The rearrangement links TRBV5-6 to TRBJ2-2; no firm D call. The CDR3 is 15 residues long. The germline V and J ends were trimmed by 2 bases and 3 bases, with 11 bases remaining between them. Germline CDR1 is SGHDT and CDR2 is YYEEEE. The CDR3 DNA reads TGTGCCAGCAGCTTTGGACCCGGCGACACCGGGGAGCTGTTTTTT. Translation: CASSFGPGDTGELFF.

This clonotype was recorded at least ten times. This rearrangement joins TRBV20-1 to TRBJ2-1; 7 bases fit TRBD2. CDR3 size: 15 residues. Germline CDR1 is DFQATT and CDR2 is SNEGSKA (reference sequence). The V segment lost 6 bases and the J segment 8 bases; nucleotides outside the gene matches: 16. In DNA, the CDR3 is TGCAGTGCCCTGATAGCGGGCATTATAGTCTATGAGCAGTTCTTC. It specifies CSALIAGIIVYEQFF.

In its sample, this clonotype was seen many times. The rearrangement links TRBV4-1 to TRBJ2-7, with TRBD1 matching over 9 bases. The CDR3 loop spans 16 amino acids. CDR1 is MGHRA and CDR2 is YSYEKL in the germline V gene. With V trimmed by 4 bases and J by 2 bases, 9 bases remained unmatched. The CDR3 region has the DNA TGCGCCAGCAGCCCTTATCCGGGACAGGGTACCTACGAGCAGTACTTC. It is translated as CASSPYPGQGTYEQYF.

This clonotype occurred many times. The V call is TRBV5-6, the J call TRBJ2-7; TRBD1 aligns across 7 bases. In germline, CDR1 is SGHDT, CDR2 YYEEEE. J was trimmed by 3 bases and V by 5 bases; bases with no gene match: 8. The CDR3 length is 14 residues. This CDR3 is CASSSTGTDYEQYF. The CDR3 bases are TGTGCCAGCAGTTCCACTGGGACAGACTACGAGCAGTACTTC.

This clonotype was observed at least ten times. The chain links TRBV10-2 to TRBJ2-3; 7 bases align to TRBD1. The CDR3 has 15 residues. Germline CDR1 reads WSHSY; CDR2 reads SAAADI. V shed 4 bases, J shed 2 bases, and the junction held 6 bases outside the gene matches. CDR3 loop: CASSADRVLTDTQYF. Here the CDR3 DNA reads TGCGCCAGCAGTGCAGACAGGGTGCTCACAGATACGCAGTATTTT.

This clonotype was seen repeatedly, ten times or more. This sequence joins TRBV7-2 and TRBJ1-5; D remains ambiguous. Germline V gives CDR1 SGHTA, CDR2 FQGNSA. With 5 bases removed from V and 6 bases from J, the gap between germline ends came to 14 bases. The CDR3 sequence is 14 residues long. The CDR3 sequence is CASSPRSEGQPQHF. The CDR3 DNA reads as TGTGCCAGCAGCCCGAGGTCAGAAGGTCAGCCCCAGCATTTT. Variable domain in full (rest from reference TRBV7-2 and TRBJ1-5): GAGVSQSPSNKVTEKGKDVELRCDPISGHTALYWYRQSLGQGLEFLIYFQGNSAPDKSGLPSDRFSAERTGGSVSTLTIQRTQQEDSAVYLCASSPRSEGQPQHFGDGTRLSIL.

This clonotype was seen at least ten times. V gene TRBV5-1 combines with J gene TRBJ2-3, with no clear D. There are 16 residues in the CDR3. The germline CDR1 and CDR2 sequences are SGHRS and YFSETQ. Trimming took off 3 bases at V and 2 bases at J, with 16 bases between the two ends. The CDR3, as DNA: TGCGCCAGCAGCTCTGGTGCGCAGTCGATCACAGATACGCAGTATTTT. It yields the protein CASSSGAQSITDTQYF.